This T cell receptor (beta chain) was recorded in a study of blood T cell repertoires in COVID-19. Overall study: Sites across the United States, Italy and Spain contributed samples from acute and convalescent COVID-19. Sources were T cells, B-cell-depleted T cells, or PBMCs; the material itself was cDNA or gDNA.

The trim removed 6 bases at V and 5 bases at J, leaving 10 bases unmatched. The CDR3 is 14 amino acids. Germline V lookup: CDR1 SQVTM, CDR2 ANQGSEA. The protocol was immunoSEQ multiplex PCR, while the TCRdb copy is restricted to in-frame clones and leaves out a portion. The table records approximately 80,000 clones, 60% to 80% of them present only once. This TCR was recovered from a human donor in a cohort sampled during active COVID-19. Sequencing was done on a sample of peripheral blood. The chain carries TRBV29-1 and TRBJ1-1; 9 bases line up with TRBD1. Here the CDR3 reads CSVPGTGSGTEAFF. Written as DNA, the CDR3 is TGCAGCGTACCAGGGACAGGGTCGGGTACTGAAGCTTTCTTT. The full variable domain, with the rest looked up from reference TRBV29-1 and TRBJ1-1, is SAVISQKPSRDICQRGTSLTIQCQVDSQVTMMFWYRQQPGQSLTLIATANQGSEATYESGFVIDKFPISRPNLTFSTLTVSNMSPEDSSIYLCSVPGTGSGTEAFFGQGTRLTVV.